One sample yielded the 8 T cell receptor beta chains listed below, sequenced in a study of T cell responses to AZD1222 COVID-19 vaccine (dated by TCRdb to the early 2020s). Explained via the paper, the time point label denotes: about 28 days (+/-7) after the second vaccine dose. The library was built by means of the immunoSEQ multiplex PCR assay. In TCRdb, the immuneACCESS table is reduced to in-frame sequences with V and J assigned. These tables do not hold every clone; where another copy was compared, an unresolved V gene accounts for under half, and the others remain unexplained. The sample includes about 81,000 clones, with over 75% observed a single time. The ten biggest clones cover 5% to 5.5% of the sample. Sample: peripheral blood, taken 28 days after the second AZD1222 dose. These receptors came from an adult who received the AZD1222 COVID-19 vaccine.

The rearrangement uses TRBV12-5 and TRBJ2-1; weak D call: TRBD2 (6 bases). Germline V lookup: CDR1 LGHNT, CDR2 FRNRAP. V shed 4 bases and J shed 2 bases, with 15 bases lying between them. CDR3 length: 16 residues. CDR3 nucleotides: TGTGCTAGTGGTTCGGTCGACGGGGGTCCCTACAATGAGCAGTTCTTC. Its protein is CASGSVDGGPYNEQFF.

CDR3 nucleotides: TGTGCCAGCAGGGCAACTAGCGGGGGGGCCGTGCATGAGCAGTTCTTC. Amino acid sequence: CASRATSGGAVHEQFF. The chain has TRBV25-1 and TRBJ2-1, with 13 positions matching TRBD2. The CDR3 runs 16 residues. Trimming at V came to 6 bases and at J to 8 bases, leaving 10 bases not matched to a gene. Germline CDR1 is MGHDK and CDR2 is SYGVNS.

The gene calls are TRBV5-4 and TRBJ2-3; D is perhaps TRBD1 (7 bases). The CDR3 is 17 amino acids. Trimming took 0 bases from V and 5 from J, leaving 19 bases between them. Per germline, CDR1 SGHNT and CDR2 YYREEE (reference sequence). CDR3 protein: CASSLELAGRGEDTQYF. In DNA, the CDR3 is TGTGCCAGCAGCTTGGAACTGGCAGGCAGGGGGGAAGATACGCAGTATTTT.

The chain is built from TRBV4-3 and TRBJ2-4; tentative D call: TRBD1 (5 bases). The CDR3 covers 14 residues. Trimming pared 0 bases from V and 8 bases from J, leaving 11 bases between. The germline V gene encodes CDR1 LGHNA and CDR2 YSLEER. The DNA for the CDR3 is TGCGCCAGCAGCCAAGATAACAGGAGAGACATTCAGTACTTC. Its protein is CASSQDNRRDIQYF.

A word on this clone: Other DNA sequences of this sample code for an identical CDR3. CDR3 bases: TGTGCCAGCTCACCACCGGGGCTAGCGGGGGGCACAGATACGCAGTATTTT. This encodes CASSPPGLAGGTDTQYF. The gene calls are TRBV18 and TRBJ2-3; TRBD2 matches 10 bases. The V gene's germline CDR1 is KGHSH and CDR2 LQKENI. This CDR3 has 17 residues. J was trimmed by 1 base and V by 0 bases; bases with no gene match: 4.

This chain joins TRBV15 and TRBJ2-3; tentatively, D is TRBD2 (5 bases). The germline V gene encodes CDR1 LNHNV and CDR2 YYDKDF (reference sequence). V lost 5 bases to trimming and J lost 6 bases, with 12 bases between them. CDR3 length equals 13 residues. The CDR3: CATSSRATDTQYF. CDR3 DNA sequence: TGTGCCACCAGCTCGAGGGCCACGGATACGCAGTATTTT.

This rearrangement joins TRBV6-1 to TRBJ1-1; perhaps TRBD1 as D (5 bases). The CDR3 spans 14 residues. Germline CDR1 and CDR2: MNHNS and SASEGT. With 6 bases removed from V and 0 bases from J, the gap between germline ends came to 11 bases. The CDR3 loop reads CASSSGLLNTEAFF. In DNA, the CDR3 is TGTGCCAGCAGCTCGGGACTCCTGAACACTGAAGCTTTCTTT.

The chain couples TRBV28 to TRBJ1-2, with D uncertain. Germline loops: CDR1 MDHEN, CDR2 SYDVKM. The CDR3 is made up of 15 amino acids. V was shortened by 4 bases and J by 6 bases, with 18 bases between the two germline ends. The CDR3 DNA follows: TGTGCCAGCAGTTCGCTGTCGAGGAGCTTGCATGGCTACACCTTC. Translating it yields CASSSLSRSLHGYTF.